Listed below are T cell receptor beta chains from one sample, sequenced in a study of cytomegalovirus exposure and HLA in healthy donors. The data were produced by immunoSEQ multiplex PCR, yet TCRdb's version contains in-frame clones alone and is incomplete. Seen here are roughly 170,000 clones, roughly 82% observed once, and the top ten hold around 1.2%. The sample comprised PBMCs. The receptors derive from a girl aged 2 to 9 in good health and CMV-seropositive. Both conserved end residues are part of each CDR3.

V	J	CDR3
TRBV9	TRBJ2-7	CASSVGEAPFVQYF
TRBV14	TRBJ2-1	CASSQSPAGGGGEQFF
TRBV7-8	TRBJ2-3	CASSLDRGPIGTQYF
TRBV19	TRBJ1-5	CASSIGRVNQPQHF
TRBV27	TRBJ1-5	CASSLGTGAGQPQHF
TRBV2	TRBJ2-1	CASSSEGGPGEQFF
TRBV30	TRBJ1-1	CAWSVPPTPEAFF
TRBV2	TRBJ2-2	CASSERGFANTGELFF
TRBV28	TRBJ1-2	CASSLWSRGQYGYTF
TRBV4-1	TRBJ2-1	CASSRELAGLEWEQFF
TRBV6-5	TRBJ1-2	CASSYSGQGNYGYTF
TRBV11-3	TRBJ2-2	CASQGSPTGELFF
TRBV10-3	TRBJ2-3	CAITANRVGVTDTQYF
TRBV7-7	TRBJ1-5	CASSLVPRGGNPDNQPQHF
TRBV6-1	-	CASSAQGYEQYF
TRBV7-4	TRBJ1-5	CASSLPATFTGTVSNQPQHF
TRBV7-8	TRBJ1-2	CASSPGTLGYGYTF
TRBV6-5	TRBJ1-2	CASSVGVGYGYTF
TRBV27	TRBJ1-2	CASSLSGSGQGYGYTF
TRBV4-1	TRBJ2-1	CASSRGLDLYNEQFF
TRBV7-3	TRBJ2-6	CASSLTFGDSGANVLTF
TRBV11-2	TRBJ1-2	CASSSSGQGRTRGYTF
TRBV4-2	TRBJ1-6	CASSQDGKGGTRPISPLHF
TRBV5-4	TRBJ1-1	CASSFLTENTEAFF
TRBV28	TRBJ2-1	CASIRSGGLYNEQFF
TRBV27	TRBJ2-7	CASSYGGSSYEQYF
TRBV6-1	TRBJ1-2	CASHPLSASYGYTF
TRBV6-5	TRBJ2-7	CASSQTQGHEQYF
TRBV19	TRBJ2-6	CASRGLTPSGANVLTF
TRBV11-3	TRBJ2-7	CASSPGLGPYEQYF
TRBV10-3	TRBJ1-1	CAIHRDPNTEAFF
TRBV7-8	TRBJ2-5	CASSPEHPTQYF
TRBV29-1	TRBJ2-7	CSVEGLSSSYEQYF
TRBV11-3	TRBJ2-2	CASSPSAGAGELFF
TRBV15	TRBJ2-7	CATSRVSGTAVYEQYF
TRBV10-3	TRBJ2-7	CAISGASGSIDEQYF
TRBV1	TRBJ2-3	CTSSLPRGGRFPDTQYF
TRBV14	TRBJ2-3	CASSSSINTQYF